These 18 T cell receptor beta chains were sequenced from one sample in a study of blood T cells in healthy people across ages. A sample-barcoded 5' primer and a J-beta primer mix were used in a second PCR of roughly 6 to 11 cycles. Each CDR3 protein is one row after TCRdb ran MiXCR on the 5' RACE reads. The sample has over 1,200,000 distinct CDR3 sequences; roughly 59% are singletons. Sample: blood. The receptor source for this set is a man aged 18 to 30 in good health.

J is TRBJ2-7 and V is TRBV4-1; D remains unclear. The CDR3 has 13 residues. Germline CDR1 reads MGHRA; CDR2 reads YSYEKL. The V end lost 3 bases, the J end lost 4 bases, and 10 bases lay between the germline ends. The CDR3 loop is CASSHRVQYEQYF. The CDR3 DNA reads TGCGCCAGCAGCCACCGGGTCCAGTACGAGCAGTACTTC.

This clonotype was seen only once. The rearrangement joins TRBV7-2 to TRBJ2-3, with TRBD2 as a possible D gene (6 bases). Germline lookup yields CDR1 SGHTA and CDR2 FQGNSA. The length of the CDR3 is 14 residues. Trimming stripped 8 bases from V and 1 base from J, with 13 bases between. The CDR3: CASAGGPRTDTQYF. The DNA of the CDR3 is TGTGCCAGCGCTGGAGGGCCCCGCACAGATACGCAGTATTTT.

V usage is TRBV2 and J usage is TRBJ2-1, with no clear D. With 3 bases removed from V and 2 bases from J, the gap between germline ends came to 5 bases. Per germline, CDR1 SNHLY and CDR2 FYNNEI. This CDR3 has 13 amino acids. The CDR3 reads CASSDGTYNEQFF. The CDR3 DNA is TGTGCCAGCAGTGACGGAACCTACAATGAGCAGTTCTTC. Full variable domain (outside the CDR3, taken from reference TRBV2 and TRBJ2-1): EPEVTQTPSHQVTQMGQEVILRCVPISNHLYFYWYRQILGQKVEFLVSFYNNEISEKSEIFDDQFSVERPDGSNFTLKIRSTKLEDSAMYFCASSDGTYNEQFFGPGTRLTVL.

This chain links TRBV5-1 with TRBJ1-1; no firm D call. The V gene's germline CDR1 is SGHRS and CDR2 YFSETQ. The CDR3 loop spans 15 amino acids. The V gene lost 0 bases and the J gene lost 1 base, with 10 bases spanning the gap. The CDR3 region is CASSLGLSKNTEAFF. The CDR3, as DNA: TGCGCCAGCAGCTTGGGCCTGTCTAAGAACACTGAAGCTTTCTTT.

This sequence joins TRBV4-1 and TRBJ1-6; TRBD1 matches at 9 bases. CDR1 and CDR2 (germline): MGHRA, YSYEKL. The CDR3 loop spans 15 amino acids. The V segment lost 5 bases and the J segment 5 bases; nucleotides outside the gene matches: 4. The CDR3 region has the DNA TGCGCCAGCAGCTCGGGACAGGGAGATAATTCACCCCTCCACTTT. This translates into CASSSGQGDNSPLHF.

Here the CDR3 reads CSAREGQYF. CDR3 nucleotides: TGCAGTGCTCGCGAGGGACAGTATTTT. The chain carries TRBV20-1 and TRBJ2-3; TRBD2 is a possible D gene (5 bases). Looked up from germline, CDR1 is DFQATT and CDR2 is SNEGSKA (reference sequence). With 5 bases removed from V and 12 bases from J, the gap between germline ends came to 9 bases. CDR3 length equals 9 residues.

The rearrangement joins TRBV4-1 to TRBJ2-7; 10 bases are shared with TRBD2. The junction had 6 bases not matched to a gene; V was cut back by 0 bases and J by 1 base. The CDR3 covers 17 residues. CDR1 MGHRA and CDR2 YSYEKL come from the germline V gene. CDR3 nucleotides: TGCGCCAGCAGCCAAGATAGTAGCGGGGGGACTTCCTACGAGCAGTACTTC. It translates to CASSQDSSGGTSYEQYF.

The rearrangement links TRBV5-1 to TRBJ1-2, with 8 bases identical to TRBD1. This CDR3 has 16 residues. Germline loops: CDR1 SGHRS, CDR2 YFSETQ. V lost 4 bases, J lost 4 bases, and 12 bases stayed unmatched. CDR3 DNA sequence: TGCGCCAGCAGCCCAGGACAGGGTGCGGCGTCCTATGGCTACACCTTC. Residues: CASSPGQGAASYGYTF.

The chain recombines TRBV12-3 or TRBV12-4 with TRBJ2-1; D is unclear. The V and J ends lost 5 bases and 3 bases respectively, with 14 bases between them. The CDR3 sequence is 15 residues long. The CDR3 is CASSLGVDFYNEQFF. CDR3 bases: TGTGCCAGCAGTCTTGGGGTCGACTTCTACAATGAGCAGTTCTTC.

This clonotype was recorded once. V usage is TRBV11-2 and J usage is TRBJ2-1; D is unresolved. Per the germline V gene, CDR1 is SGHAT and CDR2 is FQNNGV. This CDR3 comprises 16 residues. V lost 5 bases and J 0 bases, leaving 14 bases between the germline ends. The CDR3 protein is CASSQKRWSSYNEQFF. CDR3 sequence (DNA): TGTGCCAGCAGCCAAAAACGGTGGAGCTCCTACAATGAGCAGTTCTTC.

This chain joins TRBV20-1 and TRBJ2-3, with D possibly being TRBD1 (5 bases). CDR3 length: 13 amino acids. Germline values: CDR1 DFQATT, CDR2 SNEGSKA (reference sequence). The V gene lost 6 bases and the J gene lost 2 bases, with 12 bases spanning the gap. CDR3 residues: CSAARQSTDTQYF. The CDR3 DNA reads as TGCAGTGCAGCGAGACAGTCCACAGATACGCAGTATTTT.

The CDR3 DNA reads TGTGCCAGCAGCTTCAGCGGGGATGGGTGGGGCACAGATACGCAGTATTTT. Protein sequence: CASSFSGDGWGTDTQYF. V gene TRBV7-2 combines with J gene TRBJ2-3, with TRBD2 matching 7 bases. Germline CDR1 reads SGHTA; CDR2 reads FQGNSA. V trimming: 3 bases; J trimming: 1 base; junction bases outside the gene matches: 10. The CDR3 runs to 17 residues.

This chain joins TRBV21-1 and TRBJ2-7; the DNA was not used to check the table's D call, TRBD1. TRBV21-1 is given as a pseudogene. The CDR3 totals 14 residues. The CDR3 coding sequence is TGTGCCAGCAGCAAAAGGGGCTCACGGGGCGAGCAGTACTTC. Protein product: CASSKRGSRGEQYF.

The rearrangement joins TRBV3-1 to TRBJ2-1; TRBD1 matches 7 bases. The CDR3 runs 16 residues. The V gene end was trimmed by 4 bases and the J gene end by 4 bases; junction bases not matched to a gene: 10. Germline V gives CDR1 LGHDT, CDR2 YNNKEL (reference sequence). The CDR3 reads CASSLRTGAVYNEQFF. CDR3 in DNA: TGTGCCAGCAGCCTACGAACAGGGGCGGTATACAATGAGCAGTTCTTC.

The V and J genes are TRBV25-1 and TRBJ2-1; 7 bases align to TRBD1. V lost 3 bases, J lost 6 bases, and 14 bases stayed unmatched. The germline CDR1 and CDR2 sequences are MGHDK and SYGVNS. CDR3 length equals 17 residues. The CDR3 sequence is CASSDPLDRVEVNEQFF. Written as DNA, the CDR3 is TGTGCCAGCAGTGACCCGCTCGACAGGGTGGAAGTCAATGAGCAGTTCTTC. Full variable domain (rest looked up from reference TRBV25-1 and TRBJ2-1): EADIYQTPRYLVIGTGKKITLECSQTMGHDKMYWYQQDPGMELHLIHYSYGVNSTEKGDLSSESTVSRIRTEHFPLTLESARPSHTSQYLCASSDPLDRVEVNEQFFGPGTRLTVL.

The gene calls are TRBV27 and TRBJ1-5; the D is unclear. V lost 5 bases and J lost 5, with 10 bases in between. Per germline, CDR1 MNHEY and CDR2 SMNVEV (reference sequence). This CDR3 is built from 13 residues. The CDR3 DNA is TGTGCCAGCAGTCCCATCGGGTATCAGCCCCAGCATTTT. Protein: CASSPIGYQPQHF.

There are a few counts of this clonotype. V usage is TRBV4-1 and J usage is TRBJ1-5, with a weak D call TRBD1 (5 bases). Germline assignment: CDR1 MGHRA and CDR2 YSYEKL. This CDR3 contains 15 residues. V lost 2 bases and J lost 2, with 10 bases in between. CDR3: CASSQQTGGNQPQHF. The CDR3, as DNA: TGCGCCAGCAGCCAACAAACAGGTGGCAATCAGCCCCAGCATTTT.

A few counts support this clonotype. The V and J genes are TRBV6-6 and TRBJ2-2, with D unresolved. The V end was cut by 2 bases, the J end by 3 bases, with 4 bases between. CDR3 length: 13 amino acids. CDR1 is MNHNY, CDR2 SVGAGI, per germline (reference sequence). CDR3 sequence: CASSYGDTGELFF. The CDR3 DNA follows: TGTGCCAGCAGTTACGGTGACACCGGGGAGCTGTTTTTT.